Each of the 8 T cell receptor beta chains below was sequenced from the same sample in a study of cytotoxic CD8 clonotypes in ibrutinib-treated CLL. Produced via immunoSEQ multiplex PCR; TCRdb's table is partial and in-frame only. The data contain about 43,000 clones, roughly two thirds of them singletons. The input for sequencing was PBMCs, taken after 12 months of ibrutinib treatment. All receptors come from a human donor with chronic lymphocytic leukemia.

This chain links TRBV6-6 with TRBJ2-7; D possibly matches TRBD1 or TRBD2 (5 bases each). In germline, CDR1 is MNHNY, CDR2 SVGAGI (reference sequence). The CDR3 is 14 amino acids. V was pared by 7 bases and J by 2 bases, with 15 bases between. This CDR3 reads CASTTGTDAYEQYF. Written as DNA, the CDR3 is TGTGCCAGCACCACCGGGACGGACGCCTACGAGCAGTACTTC.

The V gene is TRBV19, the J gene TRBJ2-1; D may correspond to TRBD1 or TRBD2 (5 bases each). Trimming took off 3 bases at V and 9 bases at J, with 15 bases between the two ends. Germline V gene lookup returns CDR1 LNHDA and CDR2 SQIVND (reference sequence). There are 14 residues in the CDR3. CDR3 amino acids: CASSMGPLFGEQFF. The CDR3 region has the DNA TGTGCCAGTAGTATGGGACCCCTCTTCGGTGAGCAGTTCTTC.

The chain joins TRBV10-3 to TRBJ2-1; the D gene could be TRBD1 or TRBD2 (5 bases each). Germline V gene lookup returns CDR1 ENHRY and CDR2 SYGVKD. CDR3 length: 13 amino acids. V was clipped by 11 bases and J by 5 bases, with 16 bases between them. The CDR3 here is CAALGDENNEQFF. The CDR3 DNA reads TGTGCCGCCCTTGGGGACGAGAACAATGAGCAGTTCTTC.

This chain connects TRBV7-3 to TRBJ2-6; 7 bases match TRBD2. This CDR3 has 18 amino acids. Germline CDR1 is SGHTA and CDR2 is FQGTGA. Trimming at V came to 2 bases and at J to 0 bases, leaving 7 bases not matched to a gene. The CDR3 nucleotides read TGTGCCAGCAGCTTATTCGGGGGGTCAGACTCTGGGGCCAACGTCCTGACTTTC. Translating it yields CASSLFGGSDSGANVLTF.

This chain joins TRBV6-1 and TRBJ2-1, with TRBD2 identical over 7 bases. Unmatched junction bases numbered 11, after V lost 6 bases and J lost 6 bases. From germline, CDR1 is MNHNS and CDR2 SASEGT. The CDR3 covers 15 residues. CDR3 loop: CASRAGLVVANEQFF. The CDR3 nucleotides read TGTGCCAGCAGAGCTGGACTAGTGGTCGCCAATGAGCAGTTCTTC.

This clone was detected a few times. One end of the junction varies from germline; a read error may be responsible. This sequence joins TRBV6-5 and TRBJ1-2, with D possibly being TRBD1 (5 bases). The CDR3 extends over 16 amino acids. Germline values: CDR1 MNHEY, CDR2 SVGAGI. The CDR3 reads CASSSFGDPTKYGYTF. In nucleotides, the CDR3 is TGTGCCAGCAGTTCGTTTGGGGACCCCACTAAATATGGCTACACCTTC.

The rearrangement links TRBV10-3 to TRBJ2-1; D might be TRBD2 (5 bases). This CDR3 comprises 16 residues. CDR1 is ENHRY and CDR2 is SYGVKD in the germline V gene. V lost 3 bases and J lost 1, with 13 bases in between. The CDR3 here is CAISEASQLSYNEQFF. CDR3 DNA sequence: TGTGCCATCAGTGAAGCTAGCCAGCTTTCCTACAATGAGCAGTTCTTC.

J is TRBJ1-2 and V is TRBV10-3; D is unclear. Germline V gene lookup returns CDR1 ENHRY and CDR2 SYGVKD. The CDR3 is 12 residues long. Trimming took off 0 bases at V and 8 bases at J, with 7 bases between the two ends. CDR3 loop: CAISESSRGYTF. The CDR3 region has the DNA TGTGCCATCAGTGAGTCGTCGAGGGGCTACACCTTC.